This entry features one T cell receptor beta chain sequence. Its target is unknown. The data originate from a study of blood T cells in healthy people across ages. Across the whole study: Template-switching capture recovered about one barcoded beta molecule per two T cells. Points from the study as a whole: With age, beta diversity per million T cells declined roughly linearly, significantly by roughly 40.

Alongside a J-beta primer mix, a sample-barcoded 5' primer served in a second PCR lasting about 7 to 12 cycles. Unique molecular identifiers of 12 random nucleotides labeled each cDNA. Each CDR3 protein is one row after TCRdb ran MiXCR on the 5' RACE reads. The sample holds about 1.7 million distinct CDR3 sequences, roughly 28% seen once. The CDR3 has 16 amino acids. V lost 7 bases, J lost 6 bases, and 14 bases stayed unmatched. The TCR originated in a woman in her 30s in good health. The chain carries TRBV12-3 or TRBV12-4 and TRBJ1-4; 7 bases line up with TRBD1. Sequencing was carried out using blood. CDR3 loop: CASTFQGGDRYEKLFF. As DNA, the CDR3 is TGTGCCAGCACCTTCCAGGGGGGCGATCGGTATGAAAAACTGTTTTTT.